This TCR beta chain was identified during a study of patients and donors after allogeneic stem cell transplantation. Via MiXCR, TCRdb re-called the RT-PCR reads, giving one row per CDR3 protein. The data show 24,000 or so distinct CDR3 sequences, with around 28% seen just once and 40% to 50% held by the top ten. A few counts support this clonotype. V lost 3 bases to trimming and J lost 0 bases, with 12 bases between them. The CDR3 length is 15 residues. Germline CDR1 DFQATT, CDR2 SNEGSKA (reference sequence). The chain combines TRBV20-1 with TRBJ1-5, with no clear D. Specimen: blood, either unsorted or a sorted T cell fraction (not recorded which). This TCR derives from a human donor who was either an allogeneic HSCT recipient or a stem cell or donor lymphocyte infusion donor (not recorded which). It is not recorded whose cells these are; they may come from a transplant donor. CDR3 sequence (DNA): TGCAGTGCTAGCCCCTCGATCCCTAGCAATCAGCCCCAGCATTTT. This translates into CSASPSIPSNQPQHF.